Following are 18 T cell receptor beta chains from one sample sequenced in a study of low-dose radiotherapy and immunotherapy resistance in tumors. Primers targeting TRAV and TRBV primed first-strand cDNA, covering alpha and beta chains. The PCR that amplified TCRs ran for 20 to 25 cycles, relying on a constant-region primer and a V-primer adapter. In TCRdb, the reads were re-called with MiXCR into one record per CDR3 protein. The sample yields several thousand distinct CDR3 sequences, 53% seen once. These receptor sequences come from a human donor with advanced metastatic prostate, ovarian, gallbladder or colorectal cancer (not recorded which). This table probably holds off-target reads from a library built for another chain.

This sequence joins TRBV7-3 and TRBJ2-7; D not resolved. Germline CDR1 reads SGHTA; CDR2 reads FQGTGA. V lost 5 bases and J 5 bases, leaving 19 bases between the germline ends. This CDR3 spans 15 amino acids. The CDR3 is CASSPTRLGLHEQYF. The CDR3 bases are TGTGCCAGCAGCCCTACCCGGCTAGGCCTCCACGAGCAGTACTTC.

The CDR3 bases are TGTGCCAGCTCACCAATGAACACCGGGGAGCTGTTTTTT. Protein: CASSPMNTGELFF. The chain recombines TRBV18 with TRBJ2-2; D unresolved. The germline V gene has CDR1 KGHSH and CDR2 LQKENI. V dropped 2 bases and J dropped 1 base, with 2 bases sitting between them. CDR3 size: 13 residues.

The CDR3, as DNA: TGTGCCAGCAGCCCTACGGGTGCGAGAACACCCGGGGAGCTGTTTTTT. This gives the protein CASSPTGARTPGELFF. The chain is built from TRBV5-6 and TRBJ2-2; D remains unclear. CDR3 length: 16 residues. Germline CDR1 is SGHDT and CDR2 is YYEEEE. Trimming removed 4 bases from V and 6 bases from J, with 19 bases in between. Full variable domain (remainder filled in from reference TRBV5-6 and TRBJ2-2): DAGVTQSPTHLIKTRGQQVTLRCSPKSGHDTVSWYQQALGQGPQFIFQYYEEEERQRGNFPDRFSGHQFPNYSSELNVNALLLGDSALYLCASSPTGARTPGELFFGEGSRLTVL.

CDR3 region: CASSLRSYGYTF. The CDR3 bases are TGTGCCAGCAGTCTACGGTCGTATGGCTACACCTTC. The chain combines TRBV28 with TRBJ1-2; D is unresolved. The CDR3 has 12 amino acids. The germline V gene has CDR1 MDHEN and CDR2 SYDVKM. Trimming cost V 5 bases and J 5 bases, with 9 bases left between them.

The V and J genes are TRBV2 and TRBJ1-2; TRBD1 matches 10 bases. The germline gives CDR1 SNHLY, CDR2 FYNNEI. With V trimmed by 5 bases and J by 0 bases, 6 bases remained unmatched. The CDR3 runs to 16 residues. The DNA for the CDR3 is TGTGCCAGCAGTCGGACAGGGGGAAAGACTAACTATGGCTACACCTTC. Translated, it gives CASSRTGGKTNYGYTF.

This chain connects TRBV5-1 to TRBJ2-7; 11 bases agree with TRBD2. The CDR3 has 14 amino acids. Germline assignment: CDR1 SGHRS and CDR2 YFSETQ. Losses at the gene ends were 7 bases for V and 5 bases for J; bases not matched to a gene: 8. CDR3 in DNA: TGCGCCAGCCGCATAGCGGGGGGGCGGGACGAGCAGTACTTC. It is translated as CASRIAGGRDEQYF.

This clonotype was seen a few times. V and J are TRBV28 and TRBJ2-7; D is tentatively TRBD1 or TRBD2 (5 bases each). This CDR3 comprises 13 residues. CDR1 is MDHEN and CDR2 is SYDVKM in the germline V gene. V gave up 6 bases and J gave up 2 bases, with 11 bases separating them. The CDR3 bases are TGTGCCAGCAGGGGGACCGAAGCCTACGAGCAGTACTTC. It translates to CASRGTEAYEQYF.

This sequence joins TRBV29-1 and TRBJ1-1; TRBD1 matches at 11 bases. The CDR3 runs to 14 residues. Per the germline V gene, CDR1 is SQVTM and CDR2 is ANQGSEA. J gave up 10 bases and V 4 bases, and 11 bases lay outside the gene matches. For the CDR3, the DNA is TGCAGCGTTGGGACGACGGGACAGGGGGATGTAGCTTTCTTT. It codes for CSVGTTGQGDVAFF.

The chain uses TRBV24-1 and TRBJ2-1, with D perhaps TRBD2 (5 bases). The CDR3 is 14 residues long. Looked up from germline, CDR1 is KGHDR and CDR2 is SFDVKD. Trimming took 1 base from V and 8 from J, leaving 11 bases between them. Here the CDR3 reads CATSDFHVGDEQFF. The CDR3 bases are TGTGCCACCAGTGATTTTCACGTGGGAGATGAGCAGTTCTTC.

The CDR3 protein is CASSRSGSDTDTQYF. CDR3 sequence (DNA): TGCGCCAGCAGCCGTAGCGGGAGTGACACAGATACGCAGTATTTT. The chain employs TRBV5-1 and TRBJ2-3; TRBD2 matches 9 bases. The CDR3 length is 15 residues. Losses at the gene ends were 4 bases for V and 2 bases for J; bases not matched to a gene: 5. Germline lookup yields CDR1 SGHRS and CDR2 YFSETQ.

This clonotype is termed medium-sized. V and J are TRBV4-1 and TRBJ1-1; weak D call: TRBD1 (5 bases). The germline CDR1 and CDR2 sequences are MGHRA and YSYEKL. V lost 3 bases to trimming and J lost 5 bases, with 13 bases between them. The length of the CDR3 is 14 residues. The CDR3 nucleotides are TGCGCCAGCAGCCACCGTGGGACTCGGACTGAAGCTTTCTTT. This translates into CASSHRGTRTEAFF.

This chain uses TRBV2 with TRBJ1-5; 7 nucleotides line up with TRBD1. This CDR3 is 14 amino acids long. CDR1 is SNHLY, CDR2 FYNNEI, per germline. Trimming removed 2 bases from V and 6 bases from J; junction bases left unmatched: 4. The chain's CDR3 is CASSENRGGQPQHF. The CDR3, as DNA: TGTGCCAGCAGTGAAAACAGGGGAGGTCAGCCCCAGCATTTT.

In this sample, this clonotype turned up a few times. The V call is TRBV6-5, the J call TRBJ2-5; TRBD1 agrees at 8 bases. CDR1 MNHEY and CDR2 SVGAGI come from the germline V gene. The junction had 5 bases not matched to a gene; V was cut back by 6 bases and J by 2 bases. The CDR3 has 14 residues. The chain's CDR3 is CASRFRDRQETQYF. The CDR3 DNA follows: TGTGCCAGCAGGTTCCGGGACAGGCAAGAGACCCAGTACTTC.

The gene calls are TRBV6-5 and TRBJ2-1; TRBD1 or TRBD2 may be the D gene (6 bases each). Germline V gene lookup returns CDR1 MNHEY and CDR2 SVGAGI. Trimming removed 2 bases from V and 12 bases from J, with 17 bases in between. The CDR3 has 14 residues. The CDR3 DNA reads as TGTGCCAGCAGTTACGGGGGGCCCCTTCCAGGGCAGTTCTTC. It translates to CASSYGGPLPGQFF.

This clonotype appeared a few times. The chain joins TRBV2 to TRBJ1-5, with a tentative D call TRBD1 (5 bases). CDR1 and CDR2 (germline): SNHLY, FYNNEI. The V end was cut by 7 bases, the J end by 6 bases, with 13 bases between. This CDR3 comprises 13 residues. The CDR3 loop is CASNGRAGQPQHF. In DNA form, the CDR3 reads TGTGCCAGCAACGGCAGGGCCGGTCAGCCCCAGCATTTT. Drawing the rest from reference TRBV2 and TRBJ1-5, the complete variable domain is EPEVTQTPSHQVTQMGQEVILRCVPISNHLYFYWYRQILGQKVEFLVSFYNNEISEKSEIFDDQFSVERPDGSNFTLKIRSTKLEDSAMYFCASNGRAGQPQHFGDGTRLSIL.

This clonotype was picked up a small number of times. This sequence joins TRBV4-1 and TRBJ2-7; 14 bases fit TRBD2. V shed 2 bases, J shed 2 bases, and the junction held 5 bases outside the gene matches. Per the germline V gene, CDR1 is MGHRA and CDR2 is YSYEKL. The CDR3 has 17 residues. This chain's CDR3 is CASSQPWTSGRTYEQYF. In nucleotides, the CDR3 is TGCGCCAGCAGCCAACCCTGGACTAGCGGGAGGACCTACGAGCAGTACTTC.

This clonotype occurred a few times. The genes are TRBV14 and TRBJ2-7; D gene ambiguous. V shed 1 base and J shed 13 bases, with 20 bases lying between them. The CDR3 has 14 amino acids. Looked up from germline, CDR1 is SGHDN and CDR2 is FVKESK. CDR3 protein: CASSQGGGPEKTYF. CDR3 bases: TGTGCCAGCAGCCAAGGGGGTGGACCGGAGAAGACATACTTC.

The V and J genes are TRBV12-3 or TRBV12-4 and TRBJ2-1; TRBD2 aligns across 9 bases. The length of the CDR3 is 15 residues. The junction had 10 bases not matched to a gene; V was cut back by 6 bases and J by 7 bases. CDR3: CASSSGGSPWNEQFF. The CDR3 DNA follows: TGTGCCAGCAGCAGCGGGGGGTCACCCTGGAATGAGCAGTTCTTC.